Below, 21 T cell receptor beta chains from the same sample are listed, as sequenced in a study of shared clonotypes between healthy human individuals. Data came from immunoSEQ multiplex PCR; TCRdb stores just in-frame clones and leaves some out. The data show 2.3 million or so clones, over 85% seen once. Sequenced: naive CD4+ T cells from PBMCs. Subset here: CD45RA+ positively selected. These receptors were collected from a man younger than 30 in good health. Some clones in this sample may be carry-over from other donors' samples.

Concerning this clone: This sample includes further DNA sequences coding for the same CDR3. This chain uses TRBV5-1 with TRBJ2-1; D is possibly TRBD1 (6 bases). Germline-derived CDR1 and CDR2 are SGHRS and YFSETQ. The CDR3 consists of 14 residues. Trimming stripped 0 bases from V and 10 bases from J, with 14 bases between. The CDR3 nucleotides are TGCGCCAGCAGCTTGGGGCAGGGGAGCAACGAGCAGTTCTTC. As protein: CASSLGQGSNEQFF.

V gene TRBV28 combines with J gene TRBJ2-1; 8 bases map to TRBD1. This CDR3 contains 15 residues. Germline CDR1 is MDHEN and CDR2 is SYDVKM. Unmatched junction bases numbered 7, after V lost 5 bases and J lost 4 bases. Written as DNA, the CDR3 is TGTGCCAGCAGTATCCAGGGGGCACAGTACAATGAGCAGTTCTTC. Translation gives CASSIQGAQYNEQFF.

This chain links TRBV30 with TRBJ2-2; the D call may be TRBD1 or TRBD2 (6 bases each). The CDR3 runs to 13 residues. V was clipped by 3 bases and J by 6 bases, with 11 bases between them. The germline gives CDR1 GTSNPN, CDR2 SVGIG (reference sequence). DNA for the CDR3: TGTGCCTGGAGCATCGGGGGCGCCGGGGAGCTGTTTTTT. As protein: CAWSIGGAGELFF.

V usage is TRBV6-1 and J usage is TRBJ1-2; a possible D gene is TRBD1 (6 bases). Germline CDR1 is MNHNS and CDR2 is SASEGT. V was shortened by 1 base and J by 8 bases, with 11 bases between the two germline ends. The CDR3 totals 13 residues. The CDR3 DNA sequence: TGTGCCAGCAGTGAAGTAAAAGGACAGGGCTACACCTTC. This sequence encodes CASSEVKGQGYTF.

The chain employs TRBV6-6 and TRBJ1-1, with TRBD1 identical over 8 bases. The J segment lost 1 base and the V segment lost 8 bases, leaving 12 bases of the junction unmatched. The CDR3 has 16 amino acids. Per the germline V gene, CDR1 is MNHNY and CDR2 is SVGAGI (reference sequence). CDR3 sequence (DNA): TGTGCCAGCGGACCTCAGACAGGGGTAGGGAACACTGAAGCTTTCTTT. Its translation is CASGPQTGVGNTEAFF.

This chain links TRBV9 with TRBJ2-1; 8 bases map to TRBD2. In germline, CDR1 is SGDLS, CDR2 YYNGEE. V gave up 3 bases and J gave up 1 base; unmatched junction bases: 6. CDR3 length: 16 amino acids. This CDR3 reads CASSAMTSVSYNEQFF. As DNA, the CDR3 is TGTGCCAGCAGCGCAATGACTAGCGTTTCCTACAATGAGCAGTTCTTC. Looking up the rest from reference TRBV9 and TRBJ2-1 gives the full variable domain: DSGVTQTPKHLITATGQRVTLRCSPRSGDLSVYWYQQSLDQGLQFLIQYYNGEERAKGNILERFSAQQFPDLHSELNLSSLELGDSALYFCASSAMTSVSYNEQFFGPGTRLTVL.

The chain employs TRBV5-1 and TRBJ1-4; possible D gene TRBD1, 5 bases. Germline V gene data show CDR1 as SGHRS and CDR2 as YFSETQ. Deletions cut 4 bases from V and 7 bases from J, with 17 bases between. CDR3 size: 15 residues. The CDR3: CASSDARGGPEKLFF. The CDR3 bases are TGCGCCAGCAGCGACGCTCGGGGCGGGCCTGAAAAACTGTTTTTT.

The rearrangement joins TRBV4-1 to TRBJ1-4, with a possible D match to TRBD1 (6 bases). With 1 base removed from V and 0 bases from J, the gap between germline ends came to 15 bases. The CDR3 runs to 18 residues. Germline V lookup: CDR1 MGHRA, CDR2 YSYEKL. CDR3 nucleotide sequence: TGCGCCAGCAGCCAAGCCGCGGGGGCGGTTGCAACTAATGAAAAACTGTTTTTT. Protein: CASSQAAGAVATNEKLFF.

This chain joins TRBV19 and TRBJ2-2, with 7 bases fitting TRBD1. Germline V gene sequence: CDR1 LNHDA, CDR2 SQIVND (reference sequence). Trimming removed 5 bases from V and 4 bases from J; junction bases left unmatched: 7. The CDR3 extends over 15 amino acids. CDR3 sequence reads: CASSPSDRATGELFF. The CDR3 DNA sequence: TGTGCCAGTAGTCCATCCGACAGGGCCACCGGGGAGCTGTTTTTT.

V is TRBV6-1 and J is TRBJ2-7; perhaps TRBD1 as D (6 bases). The CDR3 sequence is 12 residues long. CDR1 MNHNS and CDR2 SASEGT come from the germline V gene. The germline V and J ends were trimmed by 6 bases and 4 bases, with 10 bases remaining between them. CDR3 loop: CASRGDIYEQYF. CDR3 sequence (DNA): TGTGCCAGCAGGGGGGACATTTACGAGCAGTACTTC.

The CDR3 reads CASSSRGGGGTGELFF. Here the CDR3 DNA reads TGTGCCAGCAGCTCCCGGGGAGGGGGCGGCACCGGGGAGCTGTTTTTT. The chain employs TRBV7-8 and TRBJ2-2; possibly TRBD1 or TRBD2 for D (7 bases each). V lost 4 bases and J 4 bases, leaving 16 bases between the germline ends. Per germline, CDR1 SGHVS and CDR2 FQNEAQ. The CDR3 contains 16 residues. The whole variable domain, filled in from reference TRBV7-8 and TRBJ2-2, reads GAGVSQSPRYKVAKRGQDVALRCDPISGHVSLFWYQQALGQGPEFLTYFQNEAQLDKSGLPSDRFFAERPEGSVSTLKIQRTQQEDSAVYLCASSSRGGGGTGELFFGEGSRLTVL.

The J gene is TRBJ2-7, the V gene TRBV6-1, with D uncertain. This CDR3 has 12 residues. From germline, CDR1 is MNHNS and CDR2 SASEGT. Trimming stripped 2 bases from V and 3 bases from J, with 5 bases between. The CDR3 DNA is TGTGCCAGCAGTGAAAGGTACTACGAGCAGTACTTC. Protein product: CASSERYYEQYF.

This chain joins TRBV5-1 and TRBJ2-1, with D maybe TRBD2 (6 bases). Germline V gives CDR1 SGHRS, CDR2 YFSETQ. The CDR3 loop spans 13 amino acids. Trimming took 4 bases from V and 5 from J, leaving 10 bases between them. The CDR3 reads CASSLTSNNEQFF. The CDR3, as DNA: TGCGCCAGCAGCCTTACTAGCAACAATGAGCAGTTCTTC.

This sequence joins TRBV5-5 and TRBJ2-7, with D possibly being TRBD2 (5 bases). CDR3 length equals 12 residues. CDR1 and CDR2 (germline): SGHKS, YYEKEE (reference sequence). V gave up 2 bases and J gave up 4 bases, with 7 bases separating them. CDR3 region: CASSFGVYEQYF. The CDR3 DNA follows: TGTGCCAGCAGCTTCGGGGTTTACGAGCAGTACTTC.

V is TRBV28 and J is TRBJ2-5; tentative D call: TRBD2 (6 bases). Per germline, CDR1 MDHEN and CDR2 SYDVKM. CDR3 length: 15 amino acids. The germline V and J ends were trimmed by 7 bases and 5 bases, with 20 bases remaining between them. CDR3 sequence reads: CASTLTPRGTETQYF. CDR3 nucleotides: TGTGCCAGCACCCTCACCCCCCGGGGGACCGAGACCCAGTACTTC.

On this clone: This same CDR3 is encoded by further DNA sequences in the sample. The chain carries TRBV28 and TRBJ1-3; possibly TRBD1 for D (5 bases). Germline CDR1 reads MDHEN; CDR2 reads SYDVKM. V was trimmed by 3 bases and J by 2 bases, leaving 8 bases between them. There are 14 residues in the CDR3. The CDR3 DNA reads TGTGCCAGCAGTTTGGAGGGACCTGGAAACACCATATATTTT. Translating gives CASSLEGPGNTIYF.

This clone was counted only a few times. Different DNA sequences within this sample yield the same CDR3. J is TRBJ2-5 and V is TRBV5-1, with D unresolved. V lost 4 bases to trimming and J lost 0 bases, with 4 bases between them. Germline CDR1 SGHRS, CDR2 YFSETQ. There are 12 residues in the CDR3. The CDR3 nucleotides are TGCGCCAGCAGCCCAGACCAAGAGACCCAGTACTTC. Translating gives CASSPDQETQYF.

This chain connects TRBV2 to TRBJ2-7; 9 bases map to TRBD1. V lost 5 bases, J lost 5 bases, and 10 bases stayed unmatched. The CDR3 loop spans 15 amino acids. Germline V gene data show CDR1 as SNHLY and CDR2 as FYNNEI. DNA of the CDR3: TGTGCCAGCAGTCGGGGACAGGGACGAAGCGACGAGCAGTACTTC. It specifies CASSRGQGRSDEQYF. Complete variable domain (other parts from reference TRBV2 and TRBJ2-7): EPEVTQTPSHQVTQMGQEVILRCVPISNHLYFYWYRQILGQKVEFLVSFYNNEISEKSEIFDDQFSVERPDGSNFTLKIRSTKLEDSAMYFCASSRGQGRSDEQYFGPGTRLTVT.

The chain carries TRBV5-4 and TRBJ2-7; D is undetermined. The CDR3 loop spans 14 amino acids. The V end was cut by 0 bases, the J end by 0 bases, with 7 bases between. Germline V gene sequence: CDR1 SGHNT, CDR2 YYREEE (reference sequence). The DNA for the CDR3 is TGTGCCAGCAGCTTGGGTAGAAACTCCTACGAGCAGTACTTC. It encodes CASSLGRNSYEQYF.

This chain uses TRBV28 with TRBJ2-3; weak D call: TRBD2 (6 bases). The CDR3 is 13 residues long. The ends were cut back, 6 bases at V and 1 base at J, with 8 bases in the middle. CDR1 is MDHEN, CDR2 SYDVKM, per germline. The CDR3 reads CASRSGGTDTQYF. CDR3 nucleotides: TGTGCCAGCAGATCGGGGGGCACAGATACGCAGTATTTT. Drawing the rest from reference TRBV28 and TRBJ2-3, the complete variable domain is DVKVTQSSRYLVKRTGEKVFLECVQDMDHENMFWYRQDPGLGLRLIYFSYDVKMKEKGDIPEGYSVSREKKERFSLILESASTNQTSMYLCASRSGGTDTQYFGPGTRLTVL.

The rearrangement uses TRBV4-1 and TRBJ1-5; D is possibly TRBD1 (5 bases). Trimming shortened V by 1 base and J by 7 bases, and 14 bases separated the two germline ends. The CDR3 contains 15 residues. Looked up from germline, CDR1 is MGHRA and CDR2 is YSYEKL. In nucleotides, the CDR3 is TGCGCCAGCAGCCAAGGGGACCTCAAGGGGCAGCCCCAGCATTTT. It translates to CASSQGDLKGQPQHF.